This T cell receptor beta chain was documented in a study of blood T cell repertoires in COVID-19 (dated by TCRdb to the early 2020s). Background for the entire study: The collaborator samples originated in the United States, Italy and Spain and spanned the acute and convalescent phases of COVID-19. Deeply sampled blood TCRbeta repertoires from subjects exposed to, actively infected with, or recovered from COVID-19 were included in the dataset. Samples were obtained from the ongoing ImmuneRACE study (first 160 participants) and from about 1,300 subjects provided by 6 global collaborators. The prospective study material was composed of cDNA or gDNA derived from T cells, B-cell-depleted T cells, or PBMCs. Where available, HLA class I and class II types were obtained from metadata supplied by the sample provider rather than from assay-based typing. The repertoires were released in a freely available public database meant as a resource for research on the immune response to SARS-CoV-2. A de-identified subject ID, COVID-19 status, age in years and sex were almost always included in the sample metadata. Overall study outcomes, separate from this receptor: How much clinical and demographic metadata was included differed by source and by participant, and the metadata was provided uncurated.

TCRbeta CDR3 regions were amplified from genomic DNA using the immunoSEQ Assay, a bias-controlled multiplex PCR. Under the source paper's analysis protocol: The number of nucleated cells in each sample was estimated from the amplification of reference gene primers within the assay. Sequence reads were collapsed and filtered to measure the absolute abundance of every unique TCRbeta CDR3 rearrangement. For each sample, productive Simpson clonality was calculated by taking the square root of Simpson's diversity index across productive rearrangements. Sourced from immuneACCESS, this table was stored by TCRdb with only in-frame sequences that have V and J called. A share of the clones is absent; for the studies checked, an unresolved V gene accounts for under half, and the remainder has no known explanation. The D gene and trimming were derived from the DNA, and the V and J assignments and clone size from that table. A total of around 260,000 clones appear in this sample, approximately 90% of them only once. The ten largest clones take up roughly 4% of the sample.

A second Seattle source provided samples from volunteer blood donors who had recovered from COVID-19. Each collaborating institution followed its own protocols to collect whole blood in K2EDTA tubes. For TCRbeta analysis, collaborator samples were shipped as frozen whole blood, as isolated PBMCs, or as DNA extracted from either sample type. Regarding this clone: Its antigen remains unidentified. No much larger clone is present one base from it, and per-base qualities are unavailable.

There are 17 amino acids in the CDR3, from cysteine to phenylalanine inclusive. The retained sequence is limited to the CDR3, 51 bases, with the frame set at the first base. Looking up the germline V gene (reference sequence) yields CDR1 LGHDT and CDR2 YNNKEL. At the junction V is shortened by 4 bases and J by 1 base, with 17 bases in between. The sequence was obtained from a man in his sixties who had recovered from COVID-19. This chain is built from TRBV3-1 (or the pseudogene TRBV3-2) and TRBJ2-1, with a tentative D gene TRBD2 over 7 matching bases. Sequencing was carried out using peripheral blood. In nucleotide form, the sequence is TGTGCCAGCAGCCTAACAACGGGGGGCAGTTCCTACAATGAGCAGTTCTTC. The resulting protein is CASSLTTGGSSYNEQFF.